Listed here are 15 T cell receptor beta chains from one sample, sequenced in a study of regulatory T cells in long-lasting Graves disease. Described time point: newly diagnosed GD, antithyroid drugs for less than 3 months. PBMC-derived RNA was used for the TCR library. Libraries of TCR beta came from iRepertoire HTBI primers plus Arm-PCR of CDR3 regions. TCRdb redid the calling of the multiplex PCR reads with MiXCR, one entry per CDR3 protein. The table shows 550,000 to 600,000 distinct CDR3 sequences, with roughly a sixth occurring only once. These same records also appear under a second study, on T cells in Graves' hyperthyroidism and ophthalmopathy.

The specimen comprised peripheral blood mononuclear cells (PBMCs), sampled at new diagnosis, from a patient treated with antithyroid drugs. These receptor sequences come from a man between 18 and 35 years old with Graves disease.

This clonotype was recorded many times. DNA of the CDR3: TGTGCCAGCAGTTACGACGGTTATGGCTACACCTTC. This gives the protein CASSYDGYGYTF. The chain uses TRBV6-5 and TRBJ1-2; D not certain. Trimming removed 2 bases from V and 5 bases from J, with 6 bases in between. The CDR3 length is 12 residues. Germline CDR1 and CDR2: MNHEY and SVGAGI.

This clonotype was recorded at least ten times. The chain is built from TRBV9 and TRBJ2-1; D possibly corresponds to TRBD1 (5 bases). In germline, CDR1 is SGDLS, CDR2 YYNGEE. V was pared by 0 bases and J by 4 bases, with 8 bases between. This CDR3 contains 14 residues. The CDR3 region is CASSVEQGYNEQFF. CDR3 nucleotides: TGTGCCAGCAGCGTAGAGCAGGGTTACAATGAGCAGTTCTTC.

In its sample, this clonotype was seen many times. The junction shows a germline mismatch at one end, possibly a read error. The CDR3 sequence: CASTLGRVTDTQYF. The CDR3 DNA is TGTGCCAGCACTTTAGGGCGAGTCACAGATACGCAGTATTTT. The gene calls are TRBV12-3 or TRBV12-4 and TRBJ2-3, with unresolved D. The CDR3 totals 14 residues.

This clonotype was seen just once. Just one base apart from a much larger clone, this may be a read error. The chain joins TRBV28 to TRBJ1-6; D ambiguous. Between the trimmed V and J ends, which lost 4 bases and 11 bases, there was a span of 18 bases. CDR1 and CDR2 from the germline V gene are MDHEN and SYDVKM. The CDR3 loop spans 15 amino acids. CDR3 coding DNA: TGTGCCAGCAGTTGCACCCGTGGTGCCTCGCCACCCCTCCACTTT. This gives the protein CASSCTRGASPPLHF.

The chain recombines TRBV29-1 with TRBJ1-3; the match to TRBD1 covers 7 bases. The V gene end was trimmed by 4 bases and the J gene end by 4 bases; junction bases not matched to a gene: 22. The germline CDR1 and CDR2 sequences are SQVTM and ANQGSEA. The CDR3 spans 19 residues. The DNA for the CDR3 is TGCAGCGTTGGGGGCTCCACAACCGGCAGGGGGGGGAAAGGAAACACCATATATTTT. Amino acids: CSVGGSTTGRGGKGNTIYF.

This clonotype occurred many times. One junction end disagrees with the germline gene, perhaps due to a read error. The chain combines TRBV7-8 with TRBJ2-3; 11 bases are shared with TRBD2. This CDR3 has 15 amino acids. The germline V gene has CDR1 SGHVS and CDR2 FQNEAQ. Here the CDR3 reads CASGFRLAGTDTQYF. The CDR3 DNA follows: TGTGCCAGCGGCTTCCGACTAGCGGGAACAGATACGCAGTATTTT.

The sample holds many counts of this clonotype. The chain has TRBV7-9 and TRBJ1-1, with unresolved D. CDR1 and CDR2 (germline): SEHNR, FQNEAQ (reference sequence). CDR3 size: 13 residues. V was clipped by 1 base and J by 4 bases, with 7 bases between them. The DNA for the CDR3 is TGTGCCAGCAGCTTAGTAATGGGCACTGAAGCTTTCTTT. The encoded protein is CASSLVMGTEAFF.

V gene TRBV20-1 combines with J gene TRBJ2-1, with 13 bases aligning to TRBD2. Germline V gene sequence: CDR1 DFQATT, CDR2 SNEGSKA (reference sequence). There are 21 residues in the CDR3. V lost 2 bases, J lost 1 base, and 17 bases stayed unmatched. The DNA of the CDR3 is TGCAGTGCTAGACCATCACTTCATCGGACTAGCGGGAGCCGATCCTACAATGAGCAGTTCTTC. Translated: CSARPSLHRTSGSRSYNEQFF.

This clonotype occurred many times. The chain uses TRBV6-1 and TRBJ1-1; maybe TRBD1 (6 bases). Looked up from germline, CDR1 is MNHNS and CDR2 is SASEGT. V was trimmed by 7 bases and J by 0 bases, leaving 21 bases between them. CDR3 length: 17 residues. The CDR3 DNA is TGTGCCAGCAACCCAAATGGGGGCGCGAGGTTGAACACTGAAGCTTTCTTT. The encoded protein is CASNPNGGARLNTEAFF.

As for this clonotype: A read error may account for a junction end that differs from germline. The rearrangement links TRBV3-1 to TRBJ1-4; unclear D gene. Germline lookup yields CDR1 LGHDT and CDR2 YNNKEL (reference sequence). This CDR3 spans 17 amino acids. In DNA form, the CDR3 reads TGTGCCAGCAGCCCCCAGACCACCGGGATTTCGAATGGAAAACTGTTTTTT. Its protein is CASSPQTTGISNGKLFF.

This clonotype has more than one count but fewer than ten. The rearrangement joins TRBV19 to TRBJ1-4, with TRBD1 identical over 8 bases. The CDR3 consists of 15 residues. Germline values: CDR1 LNHDA, CDR2 SQIVND (reference sequence). Losses at the gene ends were 11 bases for V and 9 bases for J; bases not matched to a gene: 17. CDR3 residues: CASTTPGTGGQKLFF. The CDR3 DNA reads as TGTGCCTCCACCACACCCGGGACAGGTGGGCAAAAACTGTTTTTT. Full variable domain (outside the CDR3, taken from reference TRBV19 and TRBJ1-4): DGGITQSPKYLFRKEGQNVTLSCEQNLNHDAMYWYRQDPGQGLRLIYYSQIVNDFQKGDIAEGYSVSREKKESFPLTVTSAQKNPTAFYLCASTTPGTGGQKLFFGSGTQLSVL.

About this clonotype itself: A read error may explain this, as a much larger clone is one base away. This rearrangement joins TRBV4-1 to TRBJ2-1; D may match TRBD1 or TRBD2 (7 bases each). This CDR3 spans 14 amino acids. V gave up 7 bases and J gave up 9 bases, with 19 bases separating them. Germline values: CDR1 MGHRA, CDR2 YSYEKL. This CDR3 is CASTLTGEGGEQFF. The CDR3 nucleotides are TGCGCCAGCACCCTTACAGGGGAGGGGGGTGAGCAGTTCTTC.

As to this clonotype: This may be a read error: a much more frequent sequence differs by one nucleotide. Because the CDR3's place on the DNA is in doubt, the DNA is left out and the CDR3 is given as listed by TCRdb. The V and J genes are TRBV9 and TRBJ1-1; the table's D call of TRBD1 was not tested on the DNA. Germline V CDR1 and CDR2: SGDLS, YYNGEE. The CDR3 is 14 amino acids in total, end residues counted. CDR3 sequence: CASSVGSGSTEVFF.

This clonotype was seen many times. The DNA for the CDR3 is TGTGCCAGCAGTTTATGGGGACAGTCCGGGTACGAGCAGTACTTC. Its protein is CASSLWGQSGYEQYF. The chain has TRBV27 and TRBJ2-7; 7 bases match TRBD1. Germline V gives CDR1 MNHEY, CDR2 SMNVEV (reference sequence). Losses at the gene ends were 1 base for V and 4 bases for J; bases not matched to a gene: 7. The CDR3 runs to 15 residues.

In this sample, this clonotype turned up a few times. The chain uses TRBV20-1 and TRBJ2-2; the match to TRBD2 covers 13 bases. CDR1 and CDR2 (germline): DFQATT, SNEGSKA (reference sequence). V was pared by 6 bases and J by 3 bases, with 7 bases of the junction left unmatched. This CDR3 is 16 amino acids long. CDR3 residues: CSAPGLAGSHTGELFF. CDR3 in DNA: TGCAGTGCCCCGGGACTAGCGGGGTCGCACACCGGGGAGCTGTTTTTT.